A single sample is the source of the 8 T cell receptor beta chains below, sequenced in a study of OX40 agonist ivuxolimab in advanced cancers. Here immunoSEQ multiplex PCR was the method, and the copy in TCRdb shows in-frame clones only, minus some. The sample lists over 55,000 clones; 65% to 85% were seen once. The sample in question was CD4+ or CD8+ T cells sorted from blood, obtained in a trial of the OX40 agonist ivuxolimab. The receptors originated from an adult with an advanced solid tumor such as melanoma, head and neck, liver or kidney cancer.

This chain uses TRBV7-2 with TRBJ2-3; TRBD2 matches at 7 bases. The CDR3 extends over 16 amino acids. Losses at the gene ends were 2 bases for V and 0 bases for J; bases not matched to a gene: 5. Germline V CDR1 and CDR2: SGHTA, FQGNSA. This chain's CDR3 is CASSLLLAVSTDTQYF. In DNA form, the CDR3 reads TGTGCCAGCAGCTTATTGCTAGCGGTAAGCACAGATACGCAGTATTTT.

The chain links TRBV5-1 to TRBJ2-7; TRBD1 is a possible D gene (6 bases). Trimming took off 8 bases at V and 0 bases at J, with 18 bases between the two ends. This CDR3 spans 15 amino acids. In germline, CDR1 is SGHRS, CDR2 YFSETQ. In DNA, the CDR3 is TGCGCCAGTCGCAGACTACGGGACACCTCCTACGAGCAGTACTTC. It yields the protein CASRRLRDTSYEQYF.

V usage is TRBV7-8 and J usage is TRBJ1-6; tentatively, D is TRBD1 (5 bases). The CDR3 has 14 amino acids. Per the germline V gene, CDR1 is SGHVS and CDR2 is FQNEAQ. Trimming pared 8 bases from V and 9 bases from J, leaving 17 bases between. CDR3 DNA sequence: TGTGCCAGCCGTCGGGGCCAGGGAAGTTCACCCCTCCACTTT. The encoded protein is CASRRGQGSSPLHF.

This clone was observed a few times. CDR3: CASSIRVGVYEQYF. The CDR3 region has the DNA TGTGCCAGTAGTATAAGAGTGGGAGTTTACGAGCAGTACTTC. V and J are TRBV19 and TRBJ2-7; a weak D match, TRBD2 (5 bases). This CDR3 has 14 amino acids. Germline V gene lookup returns CDR1 LNHDA and CDR2 SQIVND (reference sequence). Trimming removed 2 bases at V and 4 bases at J, with 12 bases between.

This clone appeared a single time. The chain is built from TRBV4-1 and TRBJ1-3, with D perhaps matching TRBD1 (5 bases). CDR1 and CDR2 from the germline V gene are MGHRA and YSYEKL. V gave up 0 bases and J gave up 7 bases, with 10 bases separating them. The CDR3 covers 14 residues. The CDR3 reads CASSQDIWGNTIYF. In DNA, the CDR3 is TGCGCCAGCAGCCAAGATATTTGGGGCAACACCATATATTTT.

The V gene is TRBV6-5, the J gene TRBJ2-7; 11 bases agree with TRBD2. Germline V gene lookup returns CDR1 MNHEY and CDR2 SVGAGI. After removal of 5 bases from V and 6 bases from J, the junction contained 6 bases not matched to a gene. The CDR3 covers 14 residues. The CDR3 nucleotides are TGTGCCAGCAGTAGGGTTCTAGCGGGAGGCGAGCAGTACTTC. It translates to CASSRVLAGGEQYF.

This chain links TRBV10-3 with TRBJ2-1, with D maybe TRBD2 (6 bases). CDR1 and CDR2 (germline): ENHRY, SYGVKD. Trimming pared 3 bases from V and 10 bases from J, leaving 16 bases between. The CDR3 spans 14 residues. CDR3 in amino acids: CAISDQRLDREQFF. For the CDR3, the DNA is TGTGCCATCAGTGACCAAAGACTAGACCGGGAGCAGTTCTTC.

This clone was recorded once. The chain combines TRBV6-6 with TRBJ2-7; the match to TRBD1 covers 8 bases. V was clipped by 0 bases and J by 6 bases; unmatched bases: 7. Germline V gene data show CDR1 as MNHNY and CDR2 as SVGAGI (reference sequence). The CDR3 is 15 residues long. The CDR3 protein is CASSYSVTGAAEQYF. Here the CDR3 DNA reads TGTGCCAGCAGTTACTCCGTGACAGGGGCTGCCGAGCAGTACTTC.